This is a list of T cell receptor beta chains from one sample in a study of metastatic and nonmetastatic thyroid tumors. Through MiXCR, TCRdb re-clonotyped the PCR reads. This table holds under 8,000 clones, about 30% found once. Material for sequencing was adjacent normal tissue. Source of these receptors: a male donor with papillary thyroid cancer or a benign thyroid nodule (not recorded which). Some clones in this sample may be carry-over from other donors' samples. CDR3s include the opening cysteine and the closing phenylalanine or tryptophan. Each record gives: CDR3 length, D gene, J gene, V gene, clone size, CDR3 protein, CDR3 DNA. The D gene is left open where the match is weak. Clone sizes are given selectively: once, few, many, or a class where the clone is expanded.

len: 11
d_gene: -
j_gene: TRBJ2-7
v_gene: TRBV11-3
abundance: -
CDR3aa: CASSLNYEQYF
CDR3nt: TGTGCCAGCAGCTTAAACTACGAGCAGTACTTC

len: 14
d_gene: -
j_gene: TRBJ2-3
v_gene: TRBV9
abundance: -
CDR3aa: CASKGGSALDTQYF
CDR3nt: TGTGCCAGCAAGGGGGGGAGTGCCCTAGATACGCAGTATTTT

len: 17
d_gene: -
j_gene: TRBJ2-7
v_gene: TRBV6-5
abundance: -
CDR3aa: CASSYSKAVSRDYEQYF
CDR3nt: TGTGCCAGCAGTTACTCGAAGGCTGTCAGCAGAGATTACGAGCAGTACTTC

len: 17
d_gene: -
j_gene: TRBJ2-1
v_gene: TRBV5-6
abundance: many
CDR3aa: CASSLGVRVDMDNEQFF
CDR3nt: TGTGCCAGCAGCTTGGGGGTGAGGGTGGATATGGACAATGAGCAGTTCTTC

len: 13
d_gene: -
j_gene: TRBJ2-7
v_gene: TRBV7-8
abundance: many
CDR3aa: CASSLGLSYEQYF
CDR3nt: TGTGCCAGCAGCCTGGGACTTAGCTACGAGCAGTACTTC

len: 17
d_gene: TRBD2
j_gene: TRBJ2-5
v_gene: TRBV20-1
abundance: medium-sized
CDR3aa: CSARDQRASGSRETQYF
CDR3nt: TGCAGTGCTAGAGATCAAAGGGCTAGCGGGAGTCGGGAGACCCAGTACTTC

len: 14
d_gene: -
j_gene: TRBJ1-1
v_gene: TRBV9
abundance: medium-sized
CDR3aa: CASSVGPLGTEAFF
CDR3nt: TGTGCCAGCAGCGTCGGACCGCTAGGCACTGAAGCTTTCTTT

len: 18
d_gene: TRBD1
j_gene: TRBJ1-6
v_gene: TRBV20-1
abundance: -
CDR3aa: CSARDGTVGTGGGSPLHF
CDR3nt: TGCAGTGCTAGAGATGGTACCGTGGGGACAGGAGGTGGCTCACCCCTCCACTTT

len: 14
d_gene: TRBD2
j_gene: TRBJ2-1
v_gene: TRBV7-9
abundance: -
CDR3aa: CASSREGGRGEQFF
CDR3nt: TGTGCCAGCAGCCGCGAGGGCGGGAGGGGTGAGCAGTTCTTC

len: 14
d_gene: -
j_gene: TRBJ1-1
v_gene: TRBV11-3
abundance: once
CDR3aa: CASSLVRRPTEAFF
CDR3nt: TGTGCCAGCAGCTTGGTCAGGAGGCCCACTGAAGCTTTCTTT

len: 13
d_gene: -
j_gene: TRBJ1-5
v_gene: TRBV7-2
abundance: medium-sized
CDR3aa: CASSFFGNQPQHF
CDR3nt: TGTGCCAGCAGCTTTTTCGGAAATCAGCCCCAGCATTTT

len: 13
d_gene: -
j_gene: TRBJ1-1
v_gene: TRBV29-1
abundance: few
CDR3aa: CSVGTGTPTEAFF
CDR3nt: TGCAGCGTGGGCACAGGGACCCCTACTGAAGCTTTCTTT

len: 16
d_gene: -
j_gene: TRBJ1-2
v_gene: TRBV6-1
abundance: few
CDR3aa: CASSDYRVFNVYGYTF
CDR3nt: TGTGCCAGCAGTGACTACAGGGTCTTTAATGTCTATGGCTACACCTTC

len: 16
d_gene: -
j_gene: TRBJ2-2
v_gene: TRBV6-2/TRBV6-3
abundance: medium-sized
CDR3aa: CASSYSLGANTGELFF
CDR3nt: TGTGCCAGCAGTTACTCGTTAGGAGCGAACACCGGGGAGCTGTTTTTT

len: 15
d_gene: TRBD1
j_gene: TRBJ2-5
v_gene: TRBV6-1
abundance: -
CDR3aa: CASTSGQATLETQYF
CDR3nt: TGTGCCAGCACCTCCGGACAGGCTACTCTGGAGACCCAGTACTTC

len: 13
d_gene: -
j_gene: TRBJ1-1
v_gene: TRBV20-1
abundance: -
CDR3aa: CSAHWQGSTEAFF
CDR3nt: TGCAGTGCACATTGGCAGGGGTCCACTGAAGCTTTCTTT

len: 13
d_gene: -
j_gene: TRBJ1-6
v_gene: TRBV10-3
abundance: few
CDR3aa: CAIGAAYNSPLHF
CDR3nt: TGTGCCATCGGGGCAGCTTATAATTCACCCCTCCACTTT

len: 17
d_gene: -
j_gene: TRBJ1-2
v_gene: TRBV5-1
abundance: -
CDR3aa: CASSLGWVVGTNYGYTF
CDR3nt: TGCGCCAGCAGCTTGGGGTGGGTGGTCGGAACTAACTATGGCTACACCTTC

len: 16
d_gene: -
j_gene: TRBJ2-3
v_gene: TRBV28
abundance: -
CDR3aa: CASSLQRAGDTDAQYF
CDR3nt: TGTGCCAGCAGTTTACAACGGGCAGGGGACACAGATGCGCAGTATTTT

len: 17
d_gene: -
j_gene: TRBJ2-3
v_gene: TRBV28
abundance: few
CDR3aa: CASSSTGWERGTDTQYF
CDR3nt: TGTGCCAGCAGCTCCACAGGTTGGGAAAGGGGAACAGATACGCAGTATTTT

len: 16
d_gene: TRBD1
j_gene: TRBJ1-5
v_gene: TRBV11-3
abundance: few
CDR3aa: CASSLAPGQRNQPQHF
CDR3nt: TGTGCCAGCAGCTTGGCCCCGGGACAGAGAAATCAGCCCCAGCATTTT

len: 15
d_gene: -
j_gene: TRBJ2-7
v_gene: TRBV5-1
abundance: medium-sized
CDR3aa: CASRGAAGSQYEQYF
CDR3nt: TGCGCCAGCAGAGGAGCGGCGGGATCCCAGTACGAGCAGTACTTC

len: 17
d_gene: -
j_gene: TRBJ1-3
v_gene: TRBV4-3
abundance: medium-sized
CDR3aa: CASSQDSGTYSGNTIYF
CDR3nt: TGCGCCAGCAGCCAAGACAGTGGTACTTACTCTGGAAACACCATATATTTT

len: 14
d_gene: -
j_gene: TRBJ2-7
v_gene: TRBV5-6
abundance: few
CDR3aa: CASSLAEQEYEQYF
CDR3nt: TGTGCCAGCAGCTTGGCCGAACAGGAGTACGAGCAGTACTTC

len: 17
d_gene: TRBD1
j_gene: TRBJ1-2
v_gene: TRBV6-2/TRBV6-3
abundance: -
CDR3aa: CASSYRGQGAYNYGYTF
CDR3nt: TGTGCCAGCAGTTATAGGGGACAGGGGGCGTATAACTATGGCTACACCTTC

len: 13
d_gene: -
j_gene: TRBJ2-1
v_gene: TRBV6-2/TRBV6-3
abundance: few
CDR3aa: CASSYTASNEQFF
CDR3nt: TGTGCCAGCAGTTACACGGCATCCAATGAGCAGTTCTTT

len: 15
d_gene: TRBD2
j_gene: TRBJ2-7
v_gene: TRBV11-1
abundance: -
CDR3aa: CASSTAGTSEYEQYF
CDR3nt: TGTGCCAGCAGCACAGCCGGGACTAGCGAATACGAGCAGTACTTC

len: 17
d_gene: TRBD1
j_gene: TRBJ2-2
v_gene: TRBV27
abundance: medium-sized
CDR3aa: CASSLRDRGRLTGELFF
CDR3nt: TGTGCCAGCAGTCTCCGGGACAGGGGGCGTCTCACCGGGGAGCTGTTTTTT

len: 13
d_gene: -
j_gene: TRBJ2-2
v_gene: TRBV27
abundance: many
CDR3aa: CASSVDWSGELFF
CDR3nt: TGTGCCAGCAGTGTCGATTGGTCCGGGGAGCTGTTTTTT

len: 15
d_gene: -
j_gene: TRBJ2-7
v_gene: TRBV11-3
abundance: -
CDR3aa: CASSLGSAGSYEQYF
CDR3nt: TGTGCCAGCAGCTTAGGATCGGCGGGCTCCTACGAGCAGTACTTC

len: 15
d_gene: -
j_gene: TRBJ1-2
v_gene: TRBV28
abundance: -
CDR3aa: CASSFPERKNYGYTF
CDR3nt: TGTGCCAGCAGTTTCCCGGAAAGGAAAAACTATGGCTACACCTTC

len: 15
d_gene: TRBD1
j_gene: TRBJ1-2
v_gene: TRBV27
abundance: -
CDR3aa: CASSFGDRPNYGYTF
CDR3nt: TGTGCCAGCAGTTTTGGGGACAGGCCTAACTATGGCTACACCTTC

len: 18
d_gene: -
j_gene: TRBJ2-7
v_gene: TRBV20-1
abundance: -
CDR3aa: CSARGTEGGGGFSYEQYF
CDR3nt: TGCAGCGCTAGAGGGACAGAGGGTGGCGGGGGTTTCTCCTACGAGCAGTACTTC

len: 14
d_gene: -
j_gene: TRBJ2-3
v_gene: TRBV9
abundance: -
CDR3aa: CASSVGHSTDTQYF
CDR3nt: TGTGCCAGCAGCGTTGGTCATAGCACAGATACGCAGTATTTT

len: 14
d_gene: TRBD2
j_gene: TRBJ2-2
v_gene: TRBV12-3/TRBV12-4
abundance: few
CDR3aa: CASSPLADTGELFF
CDR3nt: TGTGCCAGCAGTCCACTAGCGGACACCGGGGAGCTGTTTTTT

len: 14
d_gene: -
j_gene: TRBJ1-2
v_gene: TRBV6-1
abundance: few
CDR3aa: CASMSPGTNYGYTF
CDR3nt: TGTGCCAGCATGAGTCCAGGAACTAACTATGGCTACACCTTC

len: 13
d_gene: -
j_gene: TRBJ1-2
v_gene: TRBV7-3
abundance: medium-sized
CDR3aa: CASSFGGVRGYTF
CDR3nt: TGTGCCAGCAGCTTCGGTGGGGTCAGGGGCTACACCTTC

len: 13
d_gene: -
j_gene: TRBJ2-6
v_gene: TRBV6-1
abundance: -
CDR3aa: CASRGAGANVLTF
CDR3nt: TGTGCCAGCAGGGGGGCTGGGGCCAACGTCCTGACTTTC

len: 20
d_gene: TRBD2
j_gene: TRBJ2-7
v_gene: TRBV13
abundance: many
CDR3aa: CASSPQVATSGRASDDEQYF
CDR3nt: TGTGCCAGCAGCCCCCAGGTGGCAACTAGCGGGAGGGCCTCCGACGACGAGCAGTACTTC

len: 12
d_gene: -
j_gene: TRBJ1-6
v_gene: TRBV3-1
abundance: many
CDR3aa: CASRGYNSPLHF
CDR3nt: TGTGCCAGCAGGGGGTATAATTCACCCCTCCACTTT

len: 12
d_gene: -
j_gene: TRBJ2-3
v_gene: TRBV20-1
abundance: -
CDR3aa: CSAPTATDTQYF
CDR3nt: TGCAGTGCTCCGACTGCCACAGATACGCAGTATTTT

len: 17
d_gene: TRBD1
j_gene: TRBJ1-3
v_gene: TRBV5-1
abundance: medium-sized
CDR3aa: CASSTGTGFTPGNTIYF
CDR3nt: TGCGCCAGCAGCACGGGGACAGGTTTCACCCCGGGGAACACCATATATTTT

len: 18
d_gene: -
j_gene: TRBJ2-1
v_gene: TRBV11-2
abundance: few
CDR3aa: CASSEGPRLGRIYNEQFF
CDR3nt: TGTGCCAGCAGCGAAGGCCCCAGGTTGGGACGAATTTACAATGAGCAGTTCTTC

len: 16
d_gene: TRBD1
j_gene: TRBJ2-2
v_gene: TRBV6-2/TRBV6-3
abundance: -
CDR3aa: CASSYPRTGGTGELFF
CDR3nt: TGTGCCAGCAGTTACCCTCGGACAGGGGGAACCGGGGAGCTGTTTTTT

len: 16
d_gene: -
j_gene: TRBJ2-2
v_gene: TRBV5-1
abundance: -
CDR3aa: CASSSPGGVNTGELFF
CDR3nt: TGCGCCAGCAGCTCTCCGGGTGGGGTAAACACCGGGGAGCTGTTTTTT

len: 15
d_gene: TRBD1
j_gene: TRBJ2-1
v_gene: TRBV11-1
abundance: medium-sized
CDR3aa: CASSLVQGAYNEQFF
CDR3nt: TGTGCCAGCAGCTTAGTACAGGGGGCCTACAATGAGCAGTTCTTC

len: 12
d_gene: -
j_gene: TRBJ2-2
v_gene: TRBV19
abundance: few
CDR3aa: CASSTPSLELFF
CDR3nt: TGTGCCAGTAGTACACCCTCCTTGGAGCTGTTTTTT

len: 14
d_gene: -
j_gene: TRBJ1-2
v_gene: TRBV7-6
abundance: few
CDR3aa: CASTSGTGNYGYTF
CDR3nt: TGTGCCAGCACCTCCGGGACGGGAAACTATGGCTACACCTTC

len: 13
d_gene: TRBD2
j_gene: TRBJ2-7
v_gene: TRBV6-1
abundance: few
CDR3aa: CASVGGGFHEQYF
CDR3nt: TGTGCCAGCGTCGGCGGGGGATTCCACGAGCAGTACTTC

len: 15
d_gene: TRBD1
j_gene: TRBJ2-5
v_gene: TRBV7-7
abundance: medium-sized
CDR3aa: CASSSSYRGGETQYF
CDR3nt: TGTGCTAGCAGCTCATCTTACAGGGGTGGGGAGACCCAGTACTTC

len: 13
d_gene: -
j_gene: TRBJ2-3
v_gene: TRBV6-1
abundance: few
CDR3aa: CASSGVGGDTQYF
CDR3nt: TGTGCCAGCAGTGGGGTAGGAGGGGATACGCAGTATTTT

len: 15
d_gene: TRBD2
j_gene: TRBJ2-1
v_gene: TRBV20-1
abundance: -
CDR3aa: CSARASGGAYNEQFF
CDR3nt: TGCAGTGCTAGGGCTAGCGGGGGCGCTTACAATGAGCAGTTCTTC

len: 16
d_gene: -
j_gene: TRBJ2-5
v_gene: TRBV5-4
abundance: -
CDR3aa: CASSSWGSKRWETQYF
CDR3nt: TGTGCCAGCAGCTCATGGGGTTCTAAGCGGTGGGAGACCCAGTACTTC